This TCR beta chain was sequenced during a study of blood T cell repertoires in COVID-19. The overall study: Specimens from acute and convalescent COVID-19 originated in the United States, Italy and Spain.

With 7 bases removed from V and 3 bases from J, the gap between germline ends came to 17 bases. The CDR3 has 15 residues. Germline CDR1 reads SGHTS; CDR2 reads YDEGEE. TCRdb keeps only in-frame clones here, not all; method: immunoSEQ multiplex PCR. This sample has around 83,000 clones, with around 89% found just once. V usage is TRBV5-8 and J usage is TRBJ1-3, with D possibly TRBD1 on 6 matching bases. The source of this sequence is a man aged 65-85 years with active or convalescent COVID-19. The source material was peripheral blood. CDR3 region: CASEADSSFGNTIYF. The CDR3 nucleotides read TGTGCCAGCGAGGCGGACAGTTCCTTTGGAAACACCATATATTTT.